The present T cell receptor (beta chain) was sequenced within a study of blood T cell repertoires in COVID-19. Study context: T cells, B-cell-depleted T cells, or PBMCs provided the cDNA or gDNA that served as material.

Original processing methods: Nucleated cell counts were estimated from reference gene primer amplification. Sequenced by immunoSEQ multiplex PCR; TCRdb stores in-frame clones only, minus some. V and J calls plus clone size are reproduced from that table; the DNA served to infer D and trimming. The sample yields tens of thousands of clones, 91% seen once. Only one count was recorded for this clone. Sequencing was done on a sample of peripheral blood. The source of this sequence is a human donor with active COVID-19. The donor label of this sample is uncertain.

The CDR3 nucleotides read TGTGCCACCAGTGATGGCTACACTGAAGCTTTCTTT. As protein: CATSDGYTEAFF. This chain joins TRBV24-1 and TRBJ1-1; D unresolved. The germline CDR1 and CDR2 sequences are KGHDR and SFDVKD. The V and J ends lost 3 bases and 3 bases respectively, with 4 bases between them. This CDR3 comprises 12 residues.